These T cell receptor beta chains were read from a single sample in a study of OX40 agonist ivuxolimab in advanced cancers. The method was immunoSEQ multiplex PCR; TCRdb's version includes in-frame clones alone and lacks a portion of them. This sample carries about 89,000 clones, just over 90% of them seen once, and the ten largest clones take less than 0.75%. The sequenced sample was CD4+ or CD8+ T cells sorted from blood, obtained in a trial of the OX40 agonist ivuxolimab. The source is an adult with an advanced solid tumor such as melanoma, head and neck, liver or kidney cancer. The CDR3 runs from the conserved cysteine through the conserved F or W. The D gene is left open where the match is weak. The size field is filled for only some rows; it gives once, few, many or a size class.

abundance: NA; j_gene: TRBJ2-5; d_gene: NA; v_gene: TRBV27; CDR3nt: TGTGCCAGCAGCTGGGCAGATCAAGAGACCCAGTACTTC; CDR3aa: CASSWADQETQYF
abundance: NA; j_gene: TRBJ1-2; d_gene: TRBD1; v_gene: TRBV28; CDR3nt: TGTGCCAGCAGCCGGCCCGGGACAGGGGACTATGGCTACACCTTC; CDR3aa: CASSRPGTGDYGYTF
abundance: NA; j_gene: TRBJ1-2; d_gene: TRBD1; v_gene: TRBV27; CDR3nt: TGTGCCAGCAGTATCGACCGGGACAGGGGGGTTCGGGGCTATGGCTACACCTTC; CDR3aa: CASSIDRDRGVRGYGYTF
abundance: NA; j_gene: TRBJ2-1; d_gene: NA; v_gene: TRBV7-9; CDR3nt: TGTGCCAGCAGCTTGGACAGCTTCGGTGAGCAGTTCTTC; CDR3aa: CASSLDSFGEQFF
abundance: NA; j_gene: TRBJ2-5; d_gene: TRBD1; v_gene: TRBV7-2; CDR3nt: TGTGCCAGCAGCCTATCCAGGGGGCAAGAGACCCAGTACTTC; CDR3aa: CASSLSRGQETQYF
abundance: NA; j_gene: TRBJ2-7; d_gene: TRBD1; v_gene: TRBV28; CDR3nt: TGTGCCAGCAGTCTCCCGGGACAGGGATTTCCCTACGAGCAGTACTTC; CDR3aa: CASSLPGQGFPYEQYF
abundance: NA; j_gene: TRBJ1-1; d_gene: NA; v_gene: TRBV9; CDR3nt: TGTGCCAGCAGCGTAGCCGGGGGGGGCACTGAAGCTTTCTTT; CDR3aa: CASSVAGGGTEAFF
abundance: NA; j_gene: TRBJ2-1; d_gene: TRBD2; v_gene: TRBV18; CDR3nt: TGTGCCAGCTCACGTCCAGGGACTAGCGGGAAGAGTGAGCAGTTCTTC; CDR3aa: CASSRPGTSGKSEQFF
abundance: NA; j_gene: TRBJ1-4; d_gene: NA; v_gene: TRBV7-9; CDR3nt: TGTGCCAGCAGCTTAGCTGCCGCAACTAATGAAAAACTGTTTTTT; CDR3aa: CASSLAAATNEKLFF
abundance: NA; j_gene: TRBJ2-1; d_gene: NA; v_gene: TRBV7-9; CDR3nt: TGTGCCAGCAGCGCGGGCCCCCCCGGCAATGAGCAGTTCTTC; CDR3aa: CASSAGPPGNEQFF
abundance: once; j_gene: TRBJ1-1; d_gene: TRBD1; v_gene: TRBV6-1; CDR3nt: TGTGCCAGCAGCCCTGGACAGGGCCCCACTGAAGCTTTCTTT; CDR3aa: CASSPGQGPTEAFF
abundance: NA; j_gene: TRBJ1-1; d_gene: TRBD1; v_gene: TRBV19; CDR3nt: TGTGCCAGTAGTAGAGGACAGGCGCAGAACACTGAAGCTTTCTTT; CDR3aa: CASSRGQAQNTEAFF
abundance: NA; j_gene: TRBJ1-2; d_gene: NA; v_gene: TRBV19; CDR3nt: TGTGCCAGTACCGGGGGGGACACCACTAACTATGGCTACACCTTC; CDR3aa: CASTGGDTTNYGYTF
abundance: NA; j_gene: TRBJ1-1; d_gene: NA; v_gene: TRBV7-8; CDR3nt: TGTGCCAGCAGCCTAGGACAGAACACTGAAGCTTTCTTT; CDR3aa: CASSLGQNTEAFF
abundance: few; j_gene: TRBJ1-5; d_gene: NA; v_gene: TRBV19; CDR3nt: TGTGCCAGTAATACGGGGTACAATCAGCCCCAGCATTTT; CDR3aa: CASNTGYNQPQHF
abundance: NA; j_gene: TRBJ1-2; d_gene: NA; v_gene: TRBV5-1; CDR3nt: TGCGCCAGCAGCTTGTACGGGGGAGGTTATGGCTACACCTTC; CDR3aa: CASSLYGGGYGYTF
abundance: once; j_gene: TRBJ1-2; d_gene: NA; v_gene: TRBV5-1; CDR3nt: TGCGCCAGCAGCTCAGGGTCGCAGGACTATGGCTACACCTTC; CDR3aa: CASSSGSQDYGYTF
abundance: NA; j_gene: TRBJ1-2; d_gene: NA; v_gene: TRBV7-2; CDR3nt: TGTGCCAGCAGTCGTCTCCGGGACACCCTTAACTATGGCTACACCTTC; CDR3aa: CASSRLRDTLNYGYTF
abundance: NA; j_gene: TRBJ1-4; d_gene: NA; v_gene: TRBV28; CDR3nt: TGTGCCAGCAAGGAGGGGAGGGGCGCCGAAAAACTGTTTTTT; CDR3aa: CASKEGRGAEKLFF
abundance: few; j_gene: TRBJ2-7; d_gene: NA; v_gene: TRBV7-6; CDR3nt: TGTGCCAGCAGCTTAGTCGCAGGGGTTGGGACCTACGAGCAGTACTTC; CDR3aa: CASSLVAGVGTYEQYF
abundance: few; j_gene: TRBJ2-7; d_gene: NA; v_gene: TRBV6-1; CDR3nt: TGTGCCAGCAGTGAAGACGGGCTCTCCTACGAGCAGTACTTC; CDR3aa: CASSEDGLSYEQYF
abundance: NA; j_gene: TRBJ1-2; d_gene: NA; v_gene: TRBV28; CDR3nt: TGTGCCAGCAGTCCAGAAGCAGAGGGACACTATGGCTACACCTTC; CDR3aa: CASSPEAEGHYGYTF
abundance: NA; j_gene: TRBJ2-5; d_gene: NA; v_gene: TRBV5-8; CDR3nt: TGTGCCAGCAGCAGATCCGGGACACAGAAAGAGACCCAGTACTTC; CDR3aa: CASSRSGTQKETQYF
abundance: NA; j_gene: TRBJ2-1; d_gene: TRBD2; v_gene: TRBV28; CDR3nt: TGTGCCAGCACAGTATGGACTAGCGGGAGTAATGAGCAGTTCTTC; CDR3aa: CASTVWTSGSNEQFF
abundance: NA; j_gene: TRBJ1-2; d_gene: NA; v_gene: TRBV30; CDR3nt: TGTGCCTTCGCGACAGCTACTAACTATGGCTACACCTTC; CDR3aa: CAFATATNYGYTF
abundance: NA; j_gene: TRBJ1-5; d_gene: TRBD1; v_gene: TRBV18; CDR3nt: TGTGCCAGCTCACCAACGGGACAGAGTTATCAGCCCCAGCATTTT; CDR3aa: CASSPTGQSYQPQHF
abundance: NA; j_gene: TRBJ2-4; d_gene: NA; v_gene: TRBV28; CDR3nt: TGTGCCAGCAGTGTGGGGGGGCCCCTCGGCATTCAGTACTTC; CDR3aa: CASSVGGPLGIQYF
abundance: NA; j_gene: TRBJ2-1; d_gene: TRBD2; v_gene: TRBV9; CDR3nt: TGTGCCAGCAGTGTTAGCGGGGACTACAATGAGCAGTTCTTC; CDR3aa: CASSVSGDYNEQFF
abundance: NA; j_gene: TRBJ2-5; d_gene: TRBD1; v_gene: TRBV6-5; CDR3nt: TGTGCCAGCAGTTCACAGGGGGCAGAAGAGACCCAGTACTTC; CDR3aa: CASSSQGAEETQYF
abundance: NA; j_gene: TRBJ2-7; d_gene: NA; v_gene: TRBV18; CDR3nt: TGTGCCAGCGCACGAGGGACGGTATACGAGCAGTACTTC; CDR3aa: CASARGTVYEQYF
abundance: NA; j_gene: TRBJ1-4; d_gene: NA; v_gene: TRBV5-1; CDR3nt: TGCGCCAGCAGCTTCAACCAGGGGAAGGAAAAACTGTTTTTT; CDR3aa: CASSFNQGKEKLFF
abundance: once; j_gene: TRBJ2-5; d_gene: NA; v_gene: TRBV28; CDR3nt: TGTGCCAGCAGTTCCCCAGGGCTGGTGGAGACCCAGTACTTC; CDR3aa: CASSSPGLVETQYF
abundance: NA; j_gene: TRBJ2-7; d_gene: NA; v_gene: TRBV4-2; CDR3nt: TGTGCCAGCAGCCAAGAGGGTTTCGTCATGTACGAGCAGTACTTC; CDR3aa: CASSQEGFVMYEQYF
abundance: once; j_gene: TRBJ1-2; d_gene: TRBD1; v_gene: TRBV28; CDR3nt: TGTGCCAGCAGTCCCCGGGACAGAGATGGCTACACCTTC; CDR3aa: CASSPRDRDGYTF
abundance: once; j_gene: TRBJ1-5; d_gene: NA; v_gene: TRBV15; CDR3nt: TGTGCCACCAGCAGAGCACAGGGAGCTAGCAATCAGCCCCAGCATTTT; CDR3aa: CATSRAQGASNQPQHF
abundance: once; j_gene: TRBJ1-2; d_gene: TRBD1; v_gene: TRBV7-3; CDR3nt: TGTGCCAGCAGCACGGGACAGTCAACATATGGCTACACCTTC; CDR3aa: CASSTGQSTYGYTF
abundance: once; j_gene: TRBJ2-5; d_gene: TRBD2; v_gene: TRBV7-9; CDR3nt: TGTGCCAGCAGCCCACTTTCTAGCGGGGGGTACCAAGAGACCCAGTACTTC; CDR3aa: CASSPLSSGGYQETQYF
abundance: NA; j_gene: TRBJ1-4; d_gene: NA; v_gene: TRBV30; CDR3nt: TGTGCCTGGAGTCGTCAGGGTAACGAAAAACTGTTTTTT; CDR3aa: CAWSRQGNEKLFF
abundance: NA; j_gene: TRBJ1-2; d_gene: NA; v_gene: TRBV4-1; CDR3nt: TGCGCCAGCAGCCTAGAAAAAGACGCCCGCTATGGCTACACCTTC; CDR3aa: CASSLEKDARYGYTF
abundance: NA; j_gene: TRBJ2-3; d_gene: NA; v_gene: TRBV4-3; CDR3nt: TGCGCCAGCAGCCGGGAAGACCCACTAGTGACCCGCACAGATACGCAGTATTTT; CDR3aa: CASSREDPLVTRTDTQYF
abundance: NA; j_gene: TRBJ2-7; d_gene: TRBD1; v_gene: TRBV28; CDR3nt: TGTGCCAGCAGTCCCACCCCGACAGGGCTAGGGGGCTACGAGCAGTACTTC; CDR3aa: CASSPTPTGLGGYEQYF
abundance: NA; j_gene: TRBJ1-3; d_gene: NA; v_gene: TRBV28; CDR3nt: TGTGCCAGCAGTTCGCTACAGGGTTTTACTGGAAACACCATATATTTT; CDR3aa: CASSSLQGFTGNTIYF
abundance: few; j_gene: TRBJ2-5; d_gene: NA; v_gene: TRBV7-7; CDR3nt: TGTGCCAGCAGCTACCGCCTCTCAGAGACCCAGTACTTC; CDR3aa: CASSYRLSETQYF
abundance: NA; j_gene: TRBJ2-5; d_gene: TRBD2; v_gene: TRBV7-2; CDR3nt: TGTGCCAGCAGCTTCACCGGGGGAGGGGAGACCCAGTACTTC; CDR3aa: CASSFTGGGETQYF